The 28 T cell receptor beta chains reported below all come from one sample, sequenced in a study of shared clonotypes between healthy human individuals. TCRdb's copy holds only in-frame clones and misses some; the assay was immunoSEQ multiplex PCR. This sample has more than 2 million clones; 85% to 95% occur once, and the top ten carry under 0.15%. The source material was naive CD4+ T cells sorted from blood. This sample's subset: CD45RA+ positively selected. These TCRs come from a young man in good health.

This chain joins TRBV7-2 and TRBJ1-1, with a possible D match to TRBD1 (6 bases). Trimming stripped 4 bases from V and 2 bases from J, with 14 bases between. This CDR3 is 15 amino acids long. Germline V gene sequence: CDR1 SGHTA, CDR2 FQGNSA. In DNA form, the CDR3 reads TGTGCCAGCAGCTACTATGACAGGACCAACACTGAAGCTTTCTTT. It specifies CASSYYDRTNTEAFF.

This clone was detected only once. The chain is built from TRBV7-2 and TRBJ2-2; D unclear. V was trimmed by 5 bases and J by 0 bases, leaving 13 bases between them. Germline loops: CDR1 SGHTA, CDR2 FQGNSA. This CDR3 has 16 amino acids. The CDR3 nucleotides read TGTGCCAGCAGCCCACTGACAACCGCGAACACCGGGGAGCTGTTTTTT. Protein product: CASSPLTTANTGELFF.

This clone came up once. The chain joins TRBV5-6 to TRBJ2-6; no definite D call. V was clipped by 0 bases and J by 0 bases, with 7 bases between them. Germline V lookup: CDR1 SGHDT, CDR2 YYEEEE. This CDR3 comprises 16 residues. Here the CDR3 reads CASSLGRTSGANVLTF. The CDR3 DNA reads TGTGCCAGCAGCTTGGGGCGGACCTCTGGGGCCAACGTCCTGACTTTC.

This clone appeared once. J is TRBJ1-2 and V is TRBV5-1, with D unclear. CDR1 and CDR2 (germline): SGHRS, YFSETQ. V was pared by 4 bases and J by 6 bases, with 19 bases between. This CDR3 is built from 15 residues. The DNA of the CDR3 is TGCGCCAGCAGCCCCCTAGGACCTATCGGGGATGGCTACACCTTC. Its translation: CASSPLGPIGDGYTF.

The chain employs TRBV19 and TRBJ2-7; 9 positions agree with TRBD1. The junction had 7 bases not matched to a gene; V was cut back by 4 bases and J by 3 bases. Germline assignment: CDR1 LNHDA and CDR2 SQIVND (reference sequence). The CDR3 is 15 residues long. The CDR3 DNA is TGTGCCAGTAGTAAACCGGGACAGGGAAACTACGAGCAGTACTTC. The encoded protein is CASSKPGQGNYEQYF.

The chain has TRBV5-1 and TRBJ2-1; 8 nucleotides align to TRBD2. CDR3 size: 14 residues. V lost 3 bases, J lost 3 bases, and 2 bases stayed unmatched. Looked up from germline, CDR1 is SGHRS and CDR2 is YFSETQ. The CDR3 sequence is CASSSSGHYNEQFF. The CDR3 DNA is TGCGCCAGCAGCTCTAGCGGGCACTACAATGAGCAGTTCTTC.

The chain uses TRBV11-2 and TRBJ2-7; no reliable D call. V was shortened by 0 bases and J by 7 bases, with 19 bases between the two germline ends. Germline V gene sequence: CDR1 SGHAT, CDR2 FQNNGV. The CDR3 has 16 amino acids. The DNA of the CDR3 is TGTGCCAGCAGCTTAGATCTAAAGGGAACCCTGGGGGAGCAGTACTTC. Protein product: CASSLDLKGTLGEQYF.

This clone came up once. The genes are TRBV9 and TRBJ1-2; 10 bases line up with TRBD1. The CDR3 consists of 16 residues. V shed 3 bases and J 4 bases; nucleotides not matched to a gene: 9. Germline lookup yields CDR1 SGDLS and CDR2 YYNGEE. CDR3 bases: TGTGCCAGCAGCGCGCCTCCGGGACAGGGGCCCTATGGCTACACCTTC. This gives the protein CASSAPPGQGPYGYTF. The variable domain in full, with the rest retrieved from reference TRBV9 and TRBJ1-2, is DSGVTQTPKHLITATGQRVTLRCSPRSGDLSVYWYQQSLDQGLQFLIQYYNGEERAKGNILERFSAQQFPDLHSELNLSSLELGDSALYFCASSAPPGQGPYGYTFGSGTRLTVV.

About this clone: At the DNA level, this CDR3 is encoded by other sequences in the same sample as well. The chain has TRBV9 and TRBJ2-5; D gene uncertain. This CDR3 has 12 amino acids. Germline lookup yields CDR1 SGDLS and CDR2 YYNGEE. Trimming pared 1 base from V and 5 bases from J, leaving 6 bases between. This CDR3 reads CASSVTEETQYF. CDR3 in DNA: TGTGCCAGCAGCGTAACGGAGGAGACCCAGTACTTC.

This clone was seen a single time. V usage is TRBV18 and J usage is TRBJ2-1; no definite D call. The germline CDR1 and CDR2 sequences are KGHSH and LQKENI. The V end lost 2 bases, the J end lost 0 bases, and 17 bases lay between the germline ends. This CDR3 region has 18 residues. The CDR3 DNA follows: TGTGCCAGCTCACCAAAATTACTTGCCTCGCTCTCCTACAATGAGCAGTTCTTC. This gives the protein CASSPKLLASLSYNEQFF.

This clone was seen a single time. The chain uses TRBV12-5 and TRBJ1-2, with unresolved D. The CDR3 runs 14 residues. V lost 0 bases and J lost 2, with 7 bases in between. The germline gives CDR1 LGHNT, CDR2 FRNRAP. This CDR3 is CASGLVPTNYGYTF. In DNA form, the CDR3 reads TGTGCTAGTGGTTTGGTTCCAACCAACTATGGCTACACCTTC.

The chain carries TRBV5-1 and TRBJ2-5, with D uncertain. V gave up 5 bases and J gave up 1 base, with 15 bases separating them. Germline V lookup: CDR1 SGHRS, CDR2 YFSETQ. The CDR3 covers 15 residues. The CDR3 nucleotides are TGCGCCAGCAGTACGGCTGGTGATCTCCAAGAGACCCAGTACTTC. It encodes CASSTAGDLQETQYF.

The rearrangement links TRBV10-3 to TRBJ1-5, with no clear D. CDR1 and CDR2 (germline): ENHRY, SYGVKD. V dropped 10 bases and J dropped 0 bases, with 10 bases sitting between them. The CDR3 covers 13 residues. CDR3 sequence (DNA): TGTGCCAGCAGAACGGATAGCAATCAGCCCCAGCATTTT. Translation: CASRTDSNQPQHF.

Many counts were recorded for this clone. V and J are TRBV11-1 and TRBJ1-1, with 8 bases identical to TRBD1. Germline V gene lookup returns CDR1 SGHAT and CDR2 FQDESV (reference sequence). V lost 4 bases to trimming and J lost 1 base; unmatched junction nucleotides: 2. The CDR3 length is 14 residues. The CDR3 DNA follows: TGTGCCAGCAGCTCCGGGACAGGGAACACTGAAGCTTTCTTT. It is translated as CASSSGTGNTEAFF.

V gene TRBV4-1 combines with J gene TRBJ2-1; 9 bases line up with TRBD1. Trimming at V came to 1 base and at J to 4 bases, leaving 5 bases not matched to a gene. The CDR3 consists of 16 residues. Germline lookup yields CDR1 MGHRA and CDR2 YSYEKL. As DNA, the CDR3 is TGCGCCAGCAGCCAAGCGGACAGGGGAGTTTACAATGAGCAGTTCTTC. Translated: CASSQADRGVYNEQFF.

V usage is TRBV6-4 and J usage is TRBJ2-1; 11 bases agree with TRBD2. With 6 bases clipped from V and 3 bases from J, the junction kept 4 bases outside the gene matches. The length of the CDR3 is 15 residues. The germline V gene encodes CDR1 MRHNA and CDR2 SNTAGT. CDR3 DNA sequence: TGTGCCAGCAGCGTACTAGCGGGAGTCTACAATGAGCAGTTCTTC. Its translation: CASSVLAGVYNEQFF.

V usage is TRBV6-1 and J usage is TRBJ2-7, with 8 bases fitting TRBD1. Germline assignment: CDR1 MNHNS and CDR2 SASEGT. Trimming cost V 7 bases and J 0 bases; bases outside gene matches: 8. The CDR3 spans 15 residues. The CDR3 loop reads CASIGRDRNSYEQYF. CDR3 bases: TGTGCCAGCATTGGCCGGGACAGGAACTCCTACGAGCAGTACTTC.

The chain recombines TRBV5-4 with TRBJ2-5, with TRBD2 matching over 11 bases. The CDR3 length is 16 residues. The V gene end was trimmed by 0 bases and the J gene end by 5 bases; junction bases not matched to a gene: 6. The V gene's germline CDR1 is SGHNT and CDR2 YYREEE (reference sequence). The CDR3 nucleotides are TGTGCCAGCAGCTTGGCCCTAACTAGCGGGAGTGAGACCCAGTACTTC. Encoded protein: CASSLALTSGSETQYF.

The CDR3 DNA is TGCGCCAGCAGCCAAGTAGCCCGGGAGACCCAGTACTTC. Translated, it gives CASSQVARETQYF. The rearrangement joins TRBV4-1 to TRBJ2-5; no reliable D call. Germline V gene data show CDR1 as MGHRA and CDR2 as YSYEKL. Trimming shortened V by 1 base and J by 5 bases, and 8 bases separated the two germline ends. This CDR3 has 13 residues.

The V call is TRBV18, the J call TRBJ1-4; no reliable D call. V was shortened by 3 bases and J by 14 bases, with 13 bases between the two germline ends. Germline V gene data show CDR1 as KGHSH and CDR2 as LQKENI. The CDR3 spans 12 residues. Here the CDR3 reads CASSPDISDLFF. The CDR3 DNA sequence: TGTGCCAGCTCACCTGACATTTCGGACCTGTTTTTT.

V is TRBV5-1 and J is TRBJ2-6; TRBD2 aligns across 7 bases. V lost 3 bases to trimming and J lost 0 bases; unmatched junction nucleotides: 9. The CDR3 is 18 residues long. From germline, CDR1 is SGHRS and CDR2 YFSETQ. CDR3 loop: CASSSTGRSSSGANVLTF. DNA for the CDR3: TGCGCCAGCAGCTCTACCGGGAGGAGCTCCTCTGGGGCCAACGTCCTGACTTTC.

The chain is built from TRBV30 and TRBJ1-5; TRBD1 agrees at 7 bases. The CDR3 runs to 15 residues. V was pared by 2 bases and J by 1 base, with 5 bases of the junction left unmatched. The germline V gene encodes CDR1 GTSNPN and CDR2 SVGIG (reference sequence). The CDR3 coding sequence is TGTGCCTGGAGTCTCGTGACAGGGAGCAATCAGCCCCAGCATTTT. This gives the protein CAWSLVTGSNQPQHF.

V and J are TRBV7-8 and TRBJ1-1, with D unresolved. Looked up from germline, CDR1 is SGHVS and CDR2 is FQNEAQ. The CDR3 length is 14 residues. V was shortened by 5 bases and J by 1 base, with 11 bases between the two germline ends. Written as DNA, the CDR3 is TGTGCCAGCAGCAACGAAGGTAGGAACACTGAAGCTTTCTTT. Protein: CASSNEGRNTEAFF.

The chain joins TRBV15 to TRBJ1-4; TRBD1 agrees at 9 bases. Germline V CDR1 and CDR2: LNHNV, YYDKDF (reference sequence). The length of the CDR3 is 17 residues. J lost 8 bases, V lost 0 bases, and 10 bases had no gene match. This CDR3 is CATSREPQGARGEKLFF. As DNA, the CDR3 is TGTGCCACCAGCAGAGAACCACAGGGGGCTAGAGGCGAAAAACTGTTTTTT.

The genes are TRBV15 and TRBJ1-4; 8 bases line up with TRBD1. The CDR3 extends over 15 amino acids. The V gene's germline CDR1 is LNHNV and CDR2 YYDKDF (reference sequence). V trimming: 5 bases; J trimming: 7 bases; junction bases outside the gene matches: 9. CDR3 loop: CATSYPRQGIEKLFF. CDR3 nucleotides: TGTGCCACCAGCTACCCACGACAGGGGATTGAAAAACTGTTTTTT.

This chain links TRBV5-1 with TRBJ2-4; 8 bases fit TRBD2. Germline V gives CDR1 SGHRS, CDR2 YFSETQ. This CDR3 region has 16 residues. The J segment lost 0 bases and the V segment lost 2 bases, leaving 4 bases of the junction unmatched. Written as DNA, the CDR3 is TGCGCCAGCAGCTTAGCGGGAGCGGCAGCCAAAAACATTCAGTACTTC. This encodes CASSLAGAAAKNIQYF.

This chain uses TRBV9 with TRBJ1-5, with D unresolved. The V gene lost 3 bases and the J gene lost 1 base, with 8 bases spanning the gap. From germline, CDR1 is SGDLS and CDR2 YYNGEE. The CDR3 runs to 14 residues. CDR3 DNA: TGTGCCAGCAGCGGAGGACCAAGCAATCAGCCCCAGCATTTT. Translating it yields CASSGGPSNQPQHF.

CDR3 sequence (DNA): TGTGCCAGCTCCACCACGACAGGGTTTGGTGGCTACACCTTC. Translated: CASSTTTGFGGYTF. The chain carries TRBV18 and TRBJ1-2; the match to TRBD1 covers 7 bases. J was trimmed by 7 bases and V by 6 bases; bases with no gene match: 11. Per germline, CDR1 KGHSH and CDR2 LQKENI. This CDR3 contains 14 residues.